The clone carrying this T cell receptor (beta chain) was counted ten times or more. V lost 3 bases and J lost 15, with 15 bases in between. There are 12 residues in the CDR3. Germline V gives CDR1 MDHEN, CDR2 SYDVKM. The data were taken from a study of human T cells and chemical hapten exposure. Time point noted: patch test 1, 2 weeks after DPC sensitization. The treatment: therapeutic diphenylcyclopropenone sensitization with weekly scalp DPC. TCRdb re-called the RACE reads with MiXCR, one entry per CDR3 protein. The data show approximately 49,000 distinct CDR3 sequences, about 9% seen once. The chain joins TRBV28 to TRBJ2-1; D is perhaps TRBD1 or TRBD2 (5 bases each). Specimen: whole blood, collected in connection with sensitization to the hapten diphenylcyclopropenone (DPC). This TCR was sampled from a woman between 50 and 59 years old with alopecia areata. Some clones in this sample may be carry-over from other donors' samples. The DNA of the CDR3 is TGTGCCAGCAGTTTTCGGGGCGGAGATCCGTTCTTC. It codes for CASSFRGGDPFF.